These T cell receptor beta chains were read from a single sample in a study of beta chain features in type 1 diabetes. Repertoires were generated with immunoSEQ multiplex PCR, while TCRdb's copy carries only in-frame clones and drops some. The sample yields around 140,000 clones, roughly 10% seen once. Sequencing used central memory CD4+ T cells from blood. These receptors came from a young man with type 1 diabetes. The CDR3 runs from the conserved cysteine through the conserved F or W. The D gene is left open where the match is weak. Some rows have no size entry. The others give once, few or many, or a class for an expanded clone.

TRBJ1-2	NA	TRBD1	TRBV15	TGTGCCACCAGCGAACAGGGGGACTATGGCTACACCTTC	CATSEQGDYGYTF
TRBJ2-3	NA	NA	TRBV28	TGTGCCAGCAGTTCCCTCCCACTCGTAGAATCAGATACGCAGTATTTT	CASSSLPLVESDTQYF
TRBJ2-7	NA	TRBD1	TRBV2	TGTGCCAGCAGGCAAGGGACAGGGACCTACGAGCAGTACTTC	CASRQGTGTYEQYF
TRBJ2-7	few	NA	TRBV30	TGTGCCTGGGGCGGGGGCTCTGCCGTTTACTACGAGCAGTACTTC	CAWGGGSAVYYEQYF
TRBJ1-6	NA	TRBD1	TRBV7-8	TGTGCCAGCAGCCGGGACAGGGGATCGTTACGACATTCACCCCTCCACTTT	CASSRDRGSLRHSPLHF
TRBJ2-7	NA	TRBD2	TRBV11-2	TGTGCCAGCAGCTTAGCTTCTAGCGGGGGATCCTACGAGCAGTACTTC	CASSLASSGGSYEQYF
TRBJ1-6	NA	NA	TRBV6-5	TGTGCCAGCAGTAGACAACAGGGAAAAGGTTCACCCCTCCACTTT	CASSRQQGKGSPLHF
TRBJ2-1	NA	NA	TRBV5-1	TGCGCCAGCAGCCCCGTCGGAGAGACCTACAATGAGCAGTTCTTC	CASSPVGETYNEQFF
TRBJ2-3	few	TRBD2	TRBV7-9	TGTGCCAGCAGCTTAGGCCTAGCGGGGGCCACAGATACGCAGTATTTT	CASSLGLAGATDTQYF
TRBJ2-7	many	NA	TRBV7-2	TGTGCCAGCAGCTCGAGAACTAGCCTTGGCTCCTACGAGCAGTACTTC	CASSSRTSLGSYEQYF
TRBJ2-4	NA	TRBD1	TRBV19	TGTGCCAGTAGTATTAATCCAGGGGGCGGTAACATTCAGTACTTC	CASSINPGGGNIQYF
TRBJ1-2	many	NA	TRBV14	TGTGCCAGCAGCCAAGACCAACAGACCCGCTACACCTTC	CASSQDQQTRYTF
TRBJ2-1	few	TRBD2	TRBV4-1	TGCGCCAGCAGCAGGACTAGCGTAAATGAGCAGTTCTTC	CASSRTSVNEQFF
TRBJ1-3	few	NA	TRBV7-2	TGTGCCAGCAGCTCCATGACTCTAGACAGGAAGAATTTT	CASSSMTLDRKNF
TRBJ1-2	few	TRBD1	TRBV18	TGTGCCAGCTCATCCTGGACAGGGGATGGCTACACCTTC	CASSSWTGDGYTF
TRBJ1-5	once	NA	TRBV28	TGTGCCAGCAAACCCGGGCAGGGCAGGCAGCCCCAGCATTTT	CASKPGQGRQPQHF
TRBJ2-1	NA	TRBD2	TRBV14	TGTGCCAGCAGCCAAGATATTAGCGGGGAGCAGTTCTTC	CASSQDISGEQFF
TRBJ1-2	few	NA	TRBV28	TGTGCCAGCAGCTCTAGCGACTTAGGTGGCTATGGCTACACCTTC	CASSSSDLGGYGYTF
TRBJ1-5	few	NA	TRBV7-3	TGTGCCAGCAGCCTGGGGGCAGGACAGCCCCAGCATTTT	CASSLGAGQPQHF
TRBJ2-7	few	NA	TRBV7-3	TGTGCCAGCAGCTTAATGCCCGACAGTTACGAGCAGTACTTC	CASSLMPDSYEQYF
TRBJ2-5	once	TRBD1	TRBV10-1	TGCGCCAGCAGTAGGGACAGCGAAGAGACCCAGTACTTC	CASSRDSEETQYF
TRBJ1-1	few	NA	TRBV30	TGTGCCTGGAGCTCCCCCGGACAGCTAAACACTGAAGCTTTCTTT	CAWSSPGQLNTEAFF
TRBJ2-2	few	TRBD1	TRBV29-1	TGCAGCGTCAGTACAGGGGGCACCGGGGAGCTGTTTTTT	CSVSTGGTGELFF
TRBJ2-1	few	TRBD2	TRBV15	TGTGCCACCAGCTCCCGGGGGGGGCCGAGCTCCTACAATGAGCAGTTCTTC	CATSSRGGPSSYNEQFF
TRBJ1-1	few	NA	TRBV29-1	TGCAGCGTTGTCCCCAGCGGATACGGGCAGAACACTGAAGCTTTCTTT	CSVVPSGYGQNTEAFF
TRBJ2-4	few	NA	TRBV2	TGTGCCAGCAGTGAACCACAGGGAAGGGGTGCCAAAAACATTCAGTACTTC	CASSEPQGRGAKNIQYF
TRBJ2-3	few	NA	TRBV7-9	TGTGCCAGCAGCTTAGTTCTTAGCGGTAGCACAGATACGCAGTATTTT	CASSLVLSGSTDTQYF
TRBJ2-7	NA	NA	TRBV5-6	TGTGCCAGCAGGCACCGAGGAGGTTACGAGCAGTACTTC	CASRHRGGYEQYF
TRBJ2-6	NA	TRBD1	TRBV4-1	TGCGCCAGCAGCCAAGATAAGGGACAGGGGGCAATTGGGGCCAACGTCCTGACTTTC	CASSQDKGQGAIGANVLTF
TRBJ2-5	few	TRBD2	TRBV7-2	TGTGCCAGCAGAAAAGCGGGGGAAAAGACCCAGTACTTC	CASRKAGEKTQYF
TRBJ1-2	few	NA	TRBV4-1	TGCGCCAGCAGCCAAGTTGGGGGGGAATATGGCTACACCTTC	CASSQVGGEYGYTF
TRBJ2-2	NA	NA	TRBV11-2	TGTGCCAGCAGCTTCCCGGGACTTAACACCGGGGAGCTGTTTTTT	CASSFPGLNTGELFF
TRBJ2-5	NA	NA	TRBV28	TGTGCCAGCAGCCACGGGGGGACCCAGTACTTC	CASSHGGTQYF
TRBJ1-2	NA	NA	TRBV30	TGTGCCTGGAGTCTGAGTGACTACTATGGCTACACCTTC	CAWSLSDYYGYTF
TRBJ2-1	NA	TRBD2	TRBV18	TGTGCCAGCTCACCAGATAGCGGGGGGGCCGGCAAGGTCAATGAGCAGTTCTTC	CASSPDSGGAGKVNEQFF
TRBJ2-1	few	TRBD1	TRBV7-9	TGTGCCAGCAGCCTGACAGGGGGATACAATGAGCAGTTCTTC	CASSLTGGYNEQFF
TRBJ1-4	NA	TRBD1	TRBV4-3	TGCGCCAGCAGCCAAGATTCAGGGGGGACAGGAAACGAAAAACTGTTTTTT	CASSQDSGGTGNEKLFF
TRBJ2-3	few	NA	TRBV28	TGTGCCAGCTTGAACGGTGACTTTACAGATACGCAGTATTTT	CASLNGDFTDTQYF
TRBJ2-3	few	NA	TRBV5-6	TGTGCCAGCAGCTTCTACTCAGGGGAAGGTACAGATACGCAGTATTTT	CASSFYSGEGTDTQYF
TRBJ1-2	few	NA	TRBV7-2	TGTGCCAGCAGCCAGGACAGTTATGGCTACACCTTC	CASSQDSYGYTF
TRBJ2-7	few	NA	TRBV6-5	TGTGCCAGCAGCCAGGGCCCCTACGAGCAGTACTTC	CASSQGPYEQYF